A selection of T cell receptor beta chains follows, all from one sample in a study of post-analysis software for immune sequencing data. TCRdb fed the PCR reads into MiXCR, producing one record per CDR3 protein. This table holds roughly 150,000 distinct CDR3 sequences, under 40% found once. The material sequenced was blood, taken after autologous hematopoietic stem cell transplantation. The source is a girl aged 10 to 17 with multiple sclerosis. Each CDR3 is given with its conserved first and last residue. The order of the fields is CDR3 DNA, CDR3 protein, J gene, D gene, V gene, clone size. A D gene is named only where the DNA matches it firmly. Size tells how often a clone was seen (once, few, many) or the class of an expanded clone, and some rows leave it out.

CDR3nt: TGTGCCACCAGTGATTTCGGGACTAGCGGGAGAGTCAATGAGCAGTTCTTC; CDR3aa: CATSDFGTSGRVNEQFF; j_gene: TRBJ2-1; d_gene: TRBD2; v_gene: TRBV24-1; abundance: NA
CDR3nt: TGTGCCAGCAGTTCAACACGGGACTCACGAGGTGGCTACACCTTC; CDR3aa: CASSSTRDSRGGYTF; j_gene: TRBJ1-2; d_gene: NA; v_gene: TRBV12-3/TRBV12-4; abundance: NA
CDR3nt: TGTGCCAGCAGCCTCAATGGGGGCATCAATTCACCCCTCCACTTT; CDR3aa: CASSLNGGINSPLHF; j_gene: TRBJ1-6; d_gene: NA; v_gene: TRBV7-2; abundance: few
CDR3nt: TGCGCCAGCAGCCAATTGGGACAGGGCTACGAGCAGTACTTC; CDR3aa: CASSQLGQGYEQYF; j_gene: TRBJ2-7; d_gene: TRBD1; v_gene: TRBV4-3; abundance: NA
CDR3nt: TGTGCCAGCAGTTTAGGAGCTGCTTATGGCTACACCTTC; CDR3aa: CASSLGAAYGYTF; j_gene: TRBJ1-2; d_gene: NA; v_gene: TRBV12-3/TRBV12-4; abundance: NA
CDR3nt: TGCGCCAGCAGCTCAGGGGTGAGTGGCGAGCAGTACTTC; CDR3aa: CASSSGVSGEQYF; j_gene: TRBJ2-7; d_gene: NA; v_gene: TRBV5-1; abundance: few
CDR3nt: TGTGCCAGCAGCCAGGACAGGGGGGACGAGACCCAGTACTTC; CDR3aa: CASSQDRGDETQYF; j_gene: TRBJ2-5; d_gene: TRBD1; v_gene: TRBV7-2; abundance: NA
CDR3nt: TGTGCCAGCAGCCGAGGAGTAGCGGAGTCTCCAACGTCCAATGAGCAGTTCTTC; CDR3aa: CASSRGVAESPTSNEQFF; j_gene: TRBJ2-1; d_gene: NA; v_gene: TRBV7-6; abundance: NA
CDR3nt: TGCAGCGTTGAGTGGACAGGAGCTCAAGAGACCCAGTACTTC; CDR3aa: CSVEWTGAQETQYF; j_gene: TRBJ2-5; d_gene: TRBD1; v_gene: TRBV29-1; abundance: many
CDR3nt: TGCGCCAGCAGCCAAGTTTTCTTAGCTTCCACAGATACGCAGTATTTT; CDR3aa: CASSQVFLASTDTQYF; j_gene: TRBJ2-3; d_gene: NA; v_gene: TRBV4-1; abundance: few
CDR3nt: TGTGCCAGCAGTTACTGGGACAGGTATCGGGGAACTGAAGCTTTCTTT; CDR3aa: CASSYWDRYRGTEAFF; j_gene: TRBJ1-1; d_gene: TRBD1; v_gene: TRBV6-6; abundance: NA
CDR3nt: TGTGCCAGCAGTTTGGGGTCCCTCGAGGGTTTCTTT; CDR3aa: CASSLGSLEGFF; j_gene: TRBJ1-1; d_gene: NA; v_gene: TRBV28; abundance: few
CDR3nt: TGTGCCAGCAGTCCGGCAGGGACTAACTATGGCTACACCTTC; CDR3aa: CASSPAGTNYGYTF; j_gene: TRBJ1-2; d_gene: NA; v_gene: TRBV6-4; abundance: many
CDR3nt: TGTGCCAGCAGCTTACCGGGTGATAGCGGCTACACCTTC; CDR3aa: CASSLPGDSGYTF; j_gene: TRBJ1-2; d_gene: NA; v_gene: TRBV7-9; abundance: many
CDR3nt: TGCGCCGGCAGTGGGTATCTACAAGAGACCCAGTACTTC; CDR3aa: CAGSGYLQETQYF; j_gene: TRBJ2-5; d_gene: NA; v_gene: TRBV10-2; abundance: NA
CDR3nt: TGTGCCAGCAGCTTAGCGGGGATGAACTATGGCTACACCTTC; CDR3aa: CASSLAGMNYGYTF; j_gene: TRBJ1-2; d_gene: NA; v_gene: TRBV7-9; abundance: NA
CDR3nt: TGTGCCACCAGCAGAGAGGAGGGGGCGACTTTAAGCTCCTACGAGCAGTACTTC; CDR3aa: CATSREEGATLSSYEQYF; j_gene: TRBJ2-7; d_gene: NA; v_gene: TRBV15; abundance: NA
CDR3nt: TGTGCCAGCAGTCTCAATCCGGGCCCTATTCACAATGAGCAGTTCTTC; CDR3aa: CASSLNPGPIHNEQFF; j_gene: TRBJ2-1; d_gene: NA; v_gene: TRBV27; abundance: NA
CDR3nt: TGTGCCATAGCTAGCGGCTCACAGGCCTACGAGCAGTACTTC; CDR3aa: CAIASGSQAYEQYF; j_gene: TRBJ2-7; d_gene: TRBD2; v_gene: TRBV10-3; abundance: few
CDR3nt: TGCGCCAGCAGCCAAGTGGACGGGACCCAAGAGACCCAGTACTTC; CDR3aa: CASSQVDGTQETQYF; j_gene: TRBJ2-5; d_gene: NA; v_gene: TRBV4-1; abundance: NA
CDR3nt: TGTGCCAGCAGTTTCTCAGGGGACGACTCCACAGATACGCAGTATTTT; CDR3aa: CASSFSGDDSTDTQYF; j_gene: TRBJ2-3; d_gene: NA; v_gene: TRBV12-3/TRBV12-4; abundance: NA
CDR3nt: TGTGCCAGCAGCCCTACAGGGGGGCGGGATGAAGCTTTCTTT; CDR3aa: CASSPTGGRDEAFF; j_gene: TRBJ1-1; d_gene: TRBD1; v_gene: TRBV4-2; abundance: NA
CDR3nt: TGTGCCAGCTCACGGAAACTAGCGGGAGGCCCTCAAGAGACCCAGTACTTC; CDR3aa: CASSRKLAGGPQETQYF; j_gene: TRBJ2-5; d_gene: TRBD2; v_gene: TRBV18; abundance: NA
CDR3nt: TGCGCCAGCAGCCAAGTTGGGGCTCAATACAATGAGCAGTTCTTC; CDR3aa: CASSQVGAQYNEQFF; j_gene: TRBJ2-1; d_gene: NA; v_gene: TRBV4-1; abundance: NA
CDR3nt: TGTGCCAGCAGACAACGTAGGGAGTCCTACAATGAGCAGTACTTC; CDR3aa: CASRQRRESYNEQYF; j_gene: TRBJ2-7; d_gene: NA; v_gene: TRBV6-5; abundance: NA
CDR3nt: TGTGCCAGCAGTTTATCGGGGACAGGGAACGAGCAGTACTTC; CDR3aa: CASSLSGTGNEQYF; j_gene: TRBJ2-7; d_gene: TRBD1; v_gene: TRBV27; abundance: few
CDR3nt: TGTGCCAGCAGTCCTTGGGATAGCGGGGATAAAAACATTCAGTTCTTC; CDR3aa: CASSPWDSGDKNIQFF; j_gene: TRBJ2-1; d_gene: TRBD2; v_gene: TRBV28; abundance: NA
CDR3nt: TGTGCCAGCAGTTTAAGGGACACTCGGGGCTCCTACGAGCAGTACTTC; CDR3aa: CASSLRDTRGSYEQYF; j_gene: TRBJ2-7; d_gene: NA; v_gene: TRBV12-3/TRBV12-4; abundance: NA
CDR3nt: TGTGCCAGCAGTTATGAGGAGATAGCGGGTCTCTCCTACAATGAGCAGTTCTTC; CDR3aa: CASSYEEIAGLSYNEQFF; j_gene: TRBJ2-1; d_gene: TRBD2; v_gene: TRBV6-5; abundance: NA
CDR3nt: TGTGCCAGCAGCAAACCCGGGACAGGCCCCCGGGAGCAGTACTTC; CDR3aa: CASSKPGTGPREQYF; j_gene: TRBJ2-7; d_gene: TRBD1; v_gene: TRBV13; abundance: NA
CDR3nt: TGTGCCACCAGTGATCCTAGCGGGAGGGGAGCCTACAATGAGCAGTTCTTC; CDR3aa: CATSDPSGRGAYNEQFF; j_gene: TRBJ2-1; d_gene: TRBD2; v_gene: TRBV24-1; abundance: NA
CDR3nt: TGTGCCAGCAGTTCACGGCCGGAGCTAGCCAAAAACATTCAGTACTTC; CDR3aa: CASSSRPELAKNIQYF; j_gene: TRBJ2-4; d_gene: NA; v_gene: TRBV12-3/TRBV12-4; abundance: NA
CDR3nt: TGTGCCAGCACCCCGGACGGAGGTCGGAGGTACGGCCACACCTTC; CDR3aa: CASTPDGGRRYGHTF; j_gene: TRBJ1-2; d_gene: NA; v_gene: TRBV5-6; abundance: few
CDR3nt: TGCAGCGTTGAAGAATCCCACGAGCAGTACTTC; CDR3aa: CSVEESHEQYF; j_gene: TRBJ2-7; d_gene: NA; v_gene: TRBV29-1; abundance: NA
CDR3nt: TGTGCCAGCAGTCCAACAGGGGTAAACACTGAAGCTTTCTTT; CDR3aa: CASSPTGVNTEAFF; j_gene: TRBJ1-1; d_gene: TRBD1; v_gene: TRBV6-5; abundance: few
CDR3nt: TGTGCCAGCAGTGCGTCGGCGAGCGGGAGTAGGAGAGATACGCAGTATTTT; CDR3aa: CASSASASGSRRDTQYF; j_gene: TRBJ2-3; d_gene: TRBD2; v_gene: TRBV12-3/TRBV12-4; abundance: NA
CDR3nt: TGCAGTGCTAAACCGACAGGGGTTTTAGCCAAAAACATTCAGTACTTC; CDR3aa: CSAKPTGVLAKNIQYF; j_gene: TRBJ2-4; d_gene: TRBD1; v_gene: TRBV20-1; abundance: NA